This T cell receptor beta chain was retrieved from a study of blood T cell repertoires in COVID-19. Study at large: Both acute and convalescent COVID-19 samples were obtained from the United States, Italy and Spain. PBMCs, B-cell-depleted T cells, or T cells were the source of the cDNA or gDNA that made up the material.

Germline loops: CDR1 MNHEY, CDR2 SVGAGI. The CDR3 covers 13 residues. V was clipped by 2 bases and J by 12 bases, with 16 bases between them. In the study's own analysis: Reference gene primers were amplified, and this amplification served to estimate nucleated cell counts. This table comes from immunoSEQ multiplex PCR, and its TCRdb copy is limited to in-frame clones, with some not included. For V, J and clone size, that table is used; D and trimming come from the DNA. The sample gives 150,000 to 200,000 clones, roughly 90% of which show up once; 18% is in the top ten. The table lists this clone with a count of one.

V is TRBV6-5 and J is TRBJ2-5, with D maybe TRBD1 (5 bases). Sequencing was performed on peripheral blood. The clonotype was recovered from a man between 60 and 70 years old with active or convalescent COVID-19. The CDR3 nucleotides read TGTGCCAGCAGTTACACACGAACAGGCTCTAAGTACTTC. Protein: CASSYTRTGSKYF.